This is a list of T cell receptor beta chains from one sample in a study of T-cell memory formation after mild COVID-19. TCRdb passed the 5' RACE reads through MiXCR, listing each CDR3 protein once. The sample consists of 250,000 to 400,000 distinct CDR3 sequences, over 11% of them appearing once. Sample: PBMCs or a T cell subset sorted from them (not recorded which). The source is a man between 18 and 29 years old who had mild COVID-19 (a few samples of this study predate the infection). Cell type and time point are not known. Both conserved end residues are trimmed from each CDR3. The order of the fields is V gene, CDR3 length, CDR3 protein.

TRBV5-6 | 13 | ASSYTWTDTGELF
TRBV4-1 | 13 | ASRMGQGFNQPQH
TRBV11-2 | 10 | ASSEMRGEAF
TRBV29-1 | 13 | SVRRTGSGTGELF
TRBV12-3/TRBV12-4 | 12 | ASTNQGNTGELF
TRBV29-1 | 13 | SVEDKTRFYNEQF
TRBV5-1 | 13 | ASSLALTRGETQY
TRBV9 | 14 | ASKPVGGRGENEQF
TRBV20-1 | 12 | SARSGDPATEAF
TRBV30 | 10 | AWSGGAYEQY
TRBV6-5 | 13 | ASRTEGPFVHEQY
TRBV4-3 | 12 | ASSQFKTYNEQF
TRBV20-1 | 12 | SARRDRGPGELF
TRBV11-2 | 16 | ASSHGTGGRLSYNEQF
TRBV7-9 | 12 | ASSHQTGNTEAF
TRBV5-4 | 12 | ASSDRGSYNEQF
TRBV4-1 | 14 | ASSQAGGALTGELF
TRBV28 | 11 | ATIRMMDTEAF
TRBV28 | 12 | ASRTGTGGHGYT
TRBV7-2 | 11 | ASSLGEGRGYT
TRBV4-3 | 14 | ASSQEVLGNTGELF
TRBV7-2 | 13 | ASSPGQISNTEAF
TRBV6-5 | 13 | ASSYSTPVQETQY
TRBV18 | 11 | ASSPEATYGYT
TRBV5-6 | 15 | ASSWPNRDRGSETQY
TRBV11-2 | 13 | ASSRGSYITDTQY
TRBV7-3 | 13 | ASSLLAGENNEQF
TRBV5-1 | 14 | ASSVGGWGAQETQY
TRBV7-6 | 10 | ASSGTGHGYT
TRBV5-1 | 13 | ASSATGGKADTQY
TRBV6-2/TRBV6-3 | 10 | ASSYGNQPQH
TRBV7-9 | 19 | ASSLGIRAGPQGRITDTQY
TRBV29-1 | 11 | SVGHGLSYEQY